The following is a T cell receptor (beta chain) sequence with its context. Its antigen remains unidentified. Cultured CD4+ T-cell DNA underwent Oncomine TCR Beta short-read sequencing. From cultured CD4+ T cells, genomic DNA was extracted. TCRdb called the PCR reads again in MiXCR, with one record for every CDR3 protein. Among about 15,000 distinct CDR3 sequences listed, around 55% were seen once. The data were obtained in a study of vaccination and CD4 T cells after COVID-19. As for the study in general: SARS-CoV-2 PCR on nasal swabs had been positive for the convalescent patients; several were mild and one was severe.

Study-level points and caveats: The median number of SARS-CoV-2-reactive clonotypes increased from approximately 23 to 38, a change that did not reach significance.

Treatment denoted: roughly 10-day PBMC culture with coronavirus spike peptide pools or control peptides (ViraFEST assay). The sequence derives from a human donor who had recovered from COVID-19. Source material: CD4+ T cells from blood, cultured in vitro.

The CDR3 DNA follows: TGTGCCACCAGCAACTTAGCGGGAGCTCGGGACACAGATACGCAGTATTTT. It encodes CATSNLAGARDTDTQYF. V gene TRBV15 combines with J gene TRBJ2-3; 9 bases map to TRBD2. The CDR3 totals 17 residues. The germline V gene has CDR1 LNHNV and CDR2 YYDKDF (reference sequence). With V trimmed by 4 bases and J by 2 bases, 10 bases remained unmatched.